The 8 T cell receptor beta chains below all came from one sample that was sequenced in a study of response to subunit inactivated influenza vaccine. TCRdb reprocessed the RT-PCR reads via MiXCR and lists one record per CDR3 protein. This sample carries over 750,000 distinct CDR3 sequences, about 20% of them seen once, and the ten largest clones take 10% to 13%. Sequences were derived from PBMCs from blood, sampled roughly 5 days after vaccination. The source of these receptors is a man aged 50 to 59 who received an inactivated influenza vaccine.

In this sample, this clonotype turned up many times. CDR3 protein: CATSDLETQYF. CDR3 in DNA: TGTGCCACCAGTGATTTGGAGACCCAGTACTTC. The chain employs TRBV24-1 and TRBJ2-5; D gene unclear. CDR1 and CDR2 (germline): KGHDR, SFDVKD. The CDR3 is made up of 11 amino acids. The germline V and J ends were trimmed by 0 bases and 5 bases, with 0 bases remaining between them.

CDR3 sequence: CASSQGYSETQYF. DNA for the CDR3: TGTGCCAGCAGCCAAGGATACTCGGAGACCCAGTACTTC. The chain has TRBV3-1 and TRBJ2-5; D gene ambiguous. The CDR3 runs to 13 residues. The germline gives CDR1 LGHDT, CDR2 YNNKEL (reference sequence). Trimming shortened V by 1 base and J by 5 bases, and 8 bases separated the two germline ends.

This clonotype showed up just a few times. V is TRBV9 and J is TRBJ1-6, with 7 bases identical to TRBD1. V shed 5 bases and J 0 bases; nucleotides not matched to a gene: 5. The CDR3 totals 16 residues. The germline V gene encodes CDR1 SGDLS and CDR2 YYNGEE. The CDR3 DNA reads TGTGCCAGCAGTGAGACAGGGAGCTCCTATAATTCACCCCTCCACTTT. Its protein product is CASSETGSSYNSPLHF.

Only one count was recorded for this clonotype. The V call is TRBV7-6, the J call TRBJ2-5, with 9 bases matching TRBD2. Germline V gene lookup returns CDR1 SGHVS and CDR2 FNYEAQ. The trim removed 5 bases at V and 1 base at J, leaving 11 bases unmatched. CDR3 size: 17 residues. Written as DNA, the CDR3 is TGTGCCAGCAGCCGCTCACCCCCTAGCGGGGCCCAAGAGACCCAGTACTTC. Its protein is CASSRSPPSGAQETQYF.

This clonotype was seen many times. V gene TRBV20-1 combines with J gene TRBJ2-4, with 10 positions matching TRBD2. CDR3 size: 15 residues. After removal of 7 bases from V and 3 bases from J, the junction contained 9 bases not matched to a gene. Germline lookup yields CDR1 DFQATT and CDR2 SNEGSKA (reference sequence). The CDR3 spells CSDLGTSVDKNIQYF. CDR3 sequence (DNA): TGCAGTGACTTAGGGACTAGCGTTGACAAAAACATTCAGTACTTC.

V usage is TRBV7-8 and J usage is TRBJ1-2; D gene unclear. Germline values: CDR1 SGHVS, CDR2 FQNEAQ. There are 14 residues in the CDR3. The germline V and J ends were trimmed by 2 bases and 4 bases, with 11 bases remaining between them. The CDR3 loop reads CASSLFPRAYGYTF. The CDR3 nucleotides read TGTGCCAGCAGCTTATTCCCGAGGGCCTATGGCTACACCTTC.

Ten or more counts support this clonotype. The genes are TRBV7-9 and TRBJ2-1, with TRBD1 as a possible D gene (5 bases). Germline CDR1 is SEHNR and CDR2 is FQNEAQ (reference sequence). Trimming shortened V by 0 bases and J by 3 bases, and 9 bases separated the two germline ends. CDR3 length: 15 residues. CDR3 sequence: CASSLAVRVYNEQFF. Here the CDR3 DNA reads TGTGCCAGCAGCTTAGCGGTCAGGGTCTACAATGAGCAGTTCTTC. Based on the CDR3 plus reference TRBV7-9 and TRBJ2-1, the full variable domain is DTGVSQNPRHKITKRGQNVTFRCDPISEHNRLYWYRQTLGQGPEFLTYFQNEAQLEKSRLLSDRFSAERPKGSFSTLEIQRTEQGDSAMYLCASSLAVRVYNEQFFGPGTRLTVL.

The V call is TRBV29-1, the J call TRBJ2-5, with TRBD1 matching over 9 bases. V lost 8 bases, J lost 5 bases, and 9 bases stayed unmatched. Germline CDR1 and CDR2: SQVTM and ANQGSEA. The length of the CDR3 is 13 residues. The CDR3 protein is CSTRDRETETQYF. The CDR3 DNA reads TGCAGCACCCGGGACAGGGAGACGGAGACCCAGTACTTC.